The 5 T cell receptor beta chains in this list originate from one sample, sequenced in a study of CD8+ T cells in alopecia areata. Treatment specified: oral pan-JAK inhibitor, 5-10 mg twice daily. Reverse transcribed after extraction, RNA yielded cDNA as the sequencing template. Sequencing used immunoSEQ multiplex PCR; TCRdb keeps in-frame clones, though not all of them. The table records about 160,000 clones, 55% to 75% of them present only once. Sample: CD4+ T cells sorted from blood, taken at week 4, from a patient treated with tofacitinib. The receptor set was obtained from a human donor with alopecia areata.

CDR3 region: CASSLREGTGELFF. As DNA, the CDR3 is TGTGCCAGCAGCTTGAGAGAGGGGACCGGGGAGCTGTTTTTT. The chain employs TRBV5-6 and TRBJ2-2; D possibly matches TRBD1 or TRBD2 (5 bases each). The CDR3 sequence is 14 residues long. V lost 1 base and J 5 bases, leaving 9 bases between the germline ends. CDR1 is SGHDT, CDR2 YYEEEE, per germline.

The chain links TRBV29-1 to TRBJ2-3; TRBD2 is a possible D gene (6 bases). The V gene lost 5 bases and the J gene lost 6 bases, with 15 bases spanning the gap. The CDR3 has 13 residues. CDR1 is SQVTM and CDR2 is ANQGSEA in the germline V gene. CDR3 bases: TGCAGCGTTCTGTGGGACTCGGTGGATACGCAGTATTTT. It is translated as CSVLWDSVDTQYF.

The CDR3 sequence: CSVAGTGTGGFNYGYTF. The CDR3 DNA reads TGCAGCGTTGCCGGGACAGGGACCGGGGGCTTTAACTATGGCTACACCTTC. The chain uses TRBV29-1 and TRBJ1-2; 9 bases match TRBD1. The CDR3 length is 17 residues. V trimming: 4 bases; J trimming: 1 base; junction bases outside the gene matches: 13. Germline V CDR1 and CDR2: SQVTM, ANQGSEA.

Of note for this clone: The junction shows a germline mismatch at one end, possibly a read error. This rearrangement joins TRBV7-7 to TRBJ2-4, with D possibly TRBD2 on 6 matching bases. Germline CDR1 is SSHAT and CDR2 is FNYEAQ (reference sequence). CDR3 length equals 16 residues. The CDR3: CASSLGGDRAKNIQYF. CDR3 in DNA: TGTGCTAGCAGCTTAGGAGGGGATAGAGCCAAAAACATTCAGTACTTC.

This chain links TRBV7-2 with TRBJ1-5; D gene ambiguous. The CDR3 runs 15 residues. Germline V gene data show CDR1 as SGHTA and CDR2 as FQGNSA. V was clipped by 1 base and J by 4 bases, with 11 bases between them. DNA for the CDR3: TGTGCCAGCAGCTTAGGTTTAGGCAGGAATCAGCCCCAGCATTTT. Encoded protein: CASSLGLGRNQPQHF.